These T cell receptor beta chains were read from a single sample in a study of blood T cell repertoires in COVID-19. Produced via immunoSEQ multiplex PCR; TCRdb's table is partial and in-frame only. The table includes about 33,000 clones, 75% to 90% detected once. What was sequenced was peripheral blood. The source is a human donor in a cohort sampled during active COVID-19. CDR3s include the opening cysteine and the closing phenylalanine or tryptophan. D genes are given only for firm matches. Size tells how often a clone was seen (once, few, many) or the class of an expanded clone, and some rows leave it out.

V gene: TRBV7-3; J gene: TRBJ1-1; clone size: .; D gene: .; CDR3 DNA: TGTGCCAGCAGCTTAACGGGGCAGAGTGAAGCTTTCTTT; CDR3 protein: CASSLTGQSEAFF
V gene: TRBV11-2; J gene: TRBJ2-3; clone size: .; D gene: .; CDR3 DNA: TGTGCCAGCAGCTTCGGAGGGGGGGCCTGGGATACGCAGTATTTT; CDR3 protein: CASSFGGGAWDTQYF
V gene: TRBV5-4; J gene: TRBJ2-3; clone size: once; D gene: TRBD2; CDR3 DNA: TGTGCCAGCAGCCTGAAGACTAGCGGGGGGGCAAGGGATACGCAGTATTTT; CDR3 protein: CASSLKTSGGARDTQYF
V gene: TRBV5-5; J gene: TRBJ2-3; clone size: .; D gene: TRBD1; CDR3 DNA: TGTGCCAGCAGCTTTTCGGGACAGGGGATAGATACGCAGTATTTT; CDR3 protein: CASSFSGQGIDTQYF
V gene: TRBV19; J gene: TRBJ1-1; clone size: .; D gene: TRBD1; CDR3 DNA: TGTGCCAGTAGTTCCCGGACAGGAGTGAACACTGAAGCTTTCTTT; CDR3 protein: CASSSRTGVNTEAFF
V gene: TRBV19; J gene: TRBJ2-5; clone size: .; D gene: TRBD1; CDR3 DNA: TGTGCCAGTAGTTTAACAGGGGTAGGAGAGACCCAGTACTTC; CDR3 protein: CASSLTGVGETQYF
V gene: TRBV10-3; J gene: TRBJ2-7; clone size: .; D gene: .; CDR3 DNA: TGTGCCTTGGGGTTGGGGGGAGCGAACGAGCAGTACTTC; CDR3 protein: CALGLGGANEQYF
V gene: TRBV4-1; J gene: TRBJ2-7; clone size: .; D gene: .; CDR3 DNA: TGCGCCAGCAGCCTCCGCCTGGCGGCGTACGAGCAGTACTTC; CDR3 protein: CASSLRLAAYEQYF
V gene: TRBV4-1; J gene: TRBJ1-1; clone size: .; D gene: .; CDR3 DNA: TGCGCCAGCAGCCTGGGTCTGAGCGCTGAAGCTTTCTTT; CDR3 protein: CASSLGLSAEAFF
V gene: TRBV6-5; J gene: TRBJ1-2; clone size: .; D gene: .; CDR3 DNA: TGTGCCAGCAGTTTGGGACGGGAGTATGGCTACACCTTC; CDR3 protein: CASSLGREYGYTF
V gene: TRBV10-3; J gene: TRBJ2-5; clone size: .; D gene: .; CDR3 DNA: TGTGCCACCGACCCCGCGGGACGGCAAGAGACCCAGTACTTC; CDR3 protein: CATDPAGRQETQYF
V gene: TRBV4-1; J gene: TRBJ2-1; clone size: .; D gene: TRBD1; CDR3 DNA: TGCGCCAGCAGCCAAGATCTTTGGGACAGGGTCTACAATGAGCAGTTCTTC; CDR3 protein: CASSQDLWDRVYNEQFF
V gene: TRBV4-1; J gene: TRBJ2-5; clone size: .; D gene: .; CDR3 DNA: TGCGCCAGCAGCCAAGTTGGGGCCAGGGGTGAGACCCAGTACTTC; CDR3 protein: CASSQVGARGETQYF
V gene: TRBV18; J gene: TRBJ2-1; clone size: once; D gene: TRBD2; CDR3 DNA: TGTGCCAGCTCACCTTTGACTAGCGGGAAAGGTTACAATGAGCAGTTCTTC; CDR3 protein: CASSPLTSGKGYNEQFF
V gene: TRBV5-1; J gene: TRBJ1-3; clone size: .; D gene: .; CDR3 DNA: TGCGCCAGCAGCTTGTTCCTTCTCGAGCGTGCTGGAAACACCATATATTTT; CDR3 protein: CASSLFLLERAGNTIYF
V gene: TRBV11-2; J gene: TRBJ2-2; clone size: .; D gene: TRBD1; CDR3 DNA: TGTGCCAGCAGCTTATCAACAGGGGGCATCGGGGAGCTGTTTTTT; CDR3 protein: CASSLSTGGIGELFF
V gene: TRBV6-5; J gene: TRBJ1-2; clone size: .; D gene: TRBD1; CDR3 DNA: TGTGCCAGCAGTTACCGGGAGGGGGCAAGGGGCTACACCTTC; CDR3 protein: CASSYREGARGYTF
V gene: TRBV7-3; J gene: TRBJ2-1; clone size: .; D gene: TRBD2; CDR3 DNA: TGTGCCAGCAGCTTAACCCGAAGACTAGCGGGGGAATACAATGAGCAGTTCTTC; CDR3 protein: CASSLTRRLAGEYNEQFF
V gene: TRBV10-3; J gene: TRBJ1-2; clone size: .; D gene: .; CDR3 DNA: TGTGCCATCAGTGGGTACCCCTTGGGAGGGGGTTCGGGTGGCTACACCTTC; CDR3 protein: CAISGYPLGGGSGGYTF
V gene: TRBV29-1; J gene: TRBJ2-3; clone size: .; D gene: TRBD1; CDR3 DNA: TGCAGCGTTGGAGGCGTTAGGGGGCGATCAGATACGCAGTATTTT; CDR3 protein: CSVGGVRGRSDTQYF
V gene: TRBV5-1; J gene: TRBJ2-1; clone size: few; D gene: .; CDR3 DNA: TGCGCCAGCAGCTTGGGTACAGCTTCGTCCCACAATGAGCAGTTCTTC; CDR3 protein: CASSLGTASSHNEQFF
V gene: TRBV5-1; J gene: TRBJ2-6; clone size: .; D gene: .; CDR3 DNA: TGCGCCAGCAGCCCTAGCTCTGGGGCCAACGTCCTGACTTTC; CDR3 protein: CASSPSSGANVLTF
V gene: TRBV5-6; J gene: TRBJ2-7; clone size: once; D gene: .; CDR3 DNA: TGTGCCAGCAGCTTTCCGACAGGCCGTGAGCAGTACTTC; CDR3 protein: CASSFPTGREQYF
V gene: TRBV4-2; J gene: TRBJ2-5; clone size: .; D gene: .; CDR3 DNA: TGTGCCAGCAGCCAAGGCCCGCTAGAACAAGAGACCCAGTACTTC; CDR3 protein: CASSQGPLEQETQYF
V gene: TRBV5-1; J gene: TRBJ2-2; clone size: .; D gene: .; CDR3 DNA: TGCGCCAGCAGCTTGCATTCACAGAACACCGGGGAGCTGTTTTTT; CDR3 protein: CASSLHSQNTGELFF
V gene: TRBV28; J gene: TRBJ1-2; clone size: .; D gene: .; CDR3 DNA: TGTGCCAGCAGCGAAAGCCTAACAAGGGGCGGGGGGAATGGCTACACCTTC; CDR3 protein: CASSESLTRGGGNGYTF
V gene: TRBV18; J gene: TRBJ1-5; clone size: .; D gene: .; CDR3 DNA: TGTGCCAGCTCTCCTACAGGGTCGGAACAGCCCCAGCATTTT; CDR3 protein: CASSPTGSEQPQHF
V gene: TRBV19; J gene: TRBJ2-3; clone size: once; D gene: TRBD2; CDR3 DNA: TGTGCCAGTAGTATGGCCCTTAGCGGCGGGAGTGATACGCAGTATTTT; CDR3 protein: CASSMALSGGSDTQYF
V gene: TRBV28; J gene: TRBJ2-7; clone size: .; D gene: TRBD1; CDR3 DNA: TGTGCCAGCAGTTGGGACAGACCCAAATATTACGAGCAGTACTTC; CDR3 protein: CASSWDRPKYYEQYF
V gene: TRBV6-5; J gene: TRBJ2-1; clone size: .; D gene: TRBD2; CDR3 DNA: TGTGCCAGCAGCGGGAGGAACTCCTACAATGAGCAGTTCTTC; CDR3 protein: CASSGRNSYNEQFF
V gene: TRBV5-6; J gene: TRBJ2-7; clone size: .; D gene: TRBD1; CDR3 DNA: TGTGCCAGCAGCGCGGACAGGCCCCGCTACGAGCAGTACTTC; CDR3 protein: CASSADRPRYEQYF
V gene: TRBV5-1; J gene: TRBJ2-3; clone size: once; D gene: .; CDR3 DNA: TGCGCCAGCAGCTTTGCGGGGCAGACAGATACGCAGTATTTT; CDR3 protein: CASSFAGQTDTQYF
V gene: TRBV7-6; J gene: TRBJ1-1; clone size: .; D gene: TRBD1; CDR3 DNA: TGTGCCAGCAGCTTAGAGGGGACAGGGGGCACTGAAGCTTTCTTT; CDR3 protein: CASSLEGTGGTEAFF
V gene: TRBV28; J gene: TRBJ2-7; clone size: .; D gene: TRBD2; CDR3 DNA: TGTGCCAGCAGCATCGGACTAGCGGGAGTCGAGCAGTACTTC; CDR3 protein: CASSIGLAGVEQYF
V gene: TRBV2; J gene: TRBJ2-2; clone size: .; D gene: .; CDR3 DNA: TGTGCCAGCACCGCCGGGGTGAACACCGGGGAGCTGTTTTTT; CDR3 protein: CASTAGVNTGELFF
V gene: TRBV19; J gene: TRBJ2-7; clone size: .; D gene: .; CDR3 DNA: TGTGCCAGTAGCCCCCAGGGGCTCGTGCAGTACTTC; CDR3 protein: CASSPQGLVQYF
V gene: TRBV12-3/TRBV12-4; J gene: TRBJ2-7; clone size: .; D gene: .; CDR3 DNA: TGTGCCAGCAGTTTACAGGGGTTGGACGAGCAGTACTTC; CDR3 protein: CASSLQGLDEQYF
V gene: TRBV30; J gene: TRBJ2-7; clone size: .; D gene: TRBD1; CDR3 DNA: TGTGCCTGGACAAAAACCGGGACAGGGGTGGACGAGCAGTACTTC; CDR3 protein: CAWTKTGTGVDEQYF
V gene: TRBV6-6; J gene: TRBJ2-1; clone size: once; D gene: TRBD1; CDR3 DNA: TGTGCCAGCAGTTTGAGGGACAGGGCCTACAATGAGCAGTTCTTC; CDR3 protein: CASSLRDRAYNEQFF